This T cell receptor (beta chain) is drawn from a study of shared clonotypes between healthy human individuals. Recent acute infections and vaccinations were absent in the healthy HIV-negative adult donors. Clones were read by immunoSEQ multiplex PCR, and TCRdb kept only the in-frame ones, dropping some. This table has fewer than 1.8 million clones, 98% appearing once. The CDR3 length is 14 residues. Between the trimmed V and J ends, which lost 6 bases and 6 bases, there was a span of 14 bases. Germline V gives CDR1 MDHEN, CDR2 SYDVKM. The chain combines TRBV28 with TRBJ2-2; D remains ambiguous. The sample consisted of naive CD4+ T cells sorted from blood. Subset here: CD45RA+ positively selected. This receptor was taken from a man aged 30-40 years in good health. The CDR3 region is CASSRTERAGELFF. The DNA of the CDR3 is TGTGCCAGCAGCCGGACGGAACGGGCCGGGGAGCTGTTTTTT.